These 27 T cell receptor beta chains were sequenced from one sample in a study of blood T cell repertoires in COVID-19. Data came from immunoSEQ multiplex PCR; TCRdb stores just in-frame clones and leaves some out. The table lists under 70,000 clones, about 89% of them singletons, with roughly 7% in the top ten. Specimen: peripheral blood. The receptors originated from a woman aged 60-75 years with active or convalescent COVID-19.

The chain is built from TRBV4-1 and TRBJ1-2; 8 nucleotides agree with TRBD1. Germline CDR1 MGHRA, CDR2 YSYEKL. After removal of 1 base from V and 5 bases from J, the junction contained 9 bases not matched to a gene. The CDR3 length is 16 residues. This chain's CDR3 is CASSQAWGQVTYGYTF. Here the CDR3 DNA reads TGCGCCAGCAGCCAAGCCTGGGGACAGGTAACGTATGGCTACACCTTC.

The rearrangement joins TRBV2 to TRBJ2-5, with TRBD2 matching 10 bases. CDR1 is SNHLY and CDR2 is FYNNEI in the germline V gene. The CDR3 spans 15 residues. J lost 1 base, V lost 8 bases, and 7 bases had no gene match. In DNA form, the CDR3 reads TGTGCCAGCGGGGGGCTAGCGGGGGCCCAAGAGACCCAGTACTTC. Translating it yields CASGGLAGAQETQYF.

CDR3 coding DNA: TGCAGCGTTGGGGGCACAGGGGGCGCGGGTCAGCCCCAGCATTTT. Amino acids: CSVGGTGGAGQPQHF. V usage is TRBV29-1 and J usage is TRBJ1-5; 9 nucleotides agree with TRBD1. Per germline, CDR1 SQVTM and CDR2 ANQGSEA. With 4 bases clipped from V and 6 bases from J, the junction kept 10 bases outside the gene matches. The CDR3 has 15 residues. The full variable domain, with the rest looked up from reference TRBV29-1 and TRBJ1-5, is SAVISQKPSRDICQRGTSLTIQCQVDSQVTMMFWYRQQPGQSLTLIATANQGSEATYESGFVIDKFPISRPNLTFSTLTVSNMSPEDSSIYLCSVGGTGGAGQPQHFGDGTRLSIL.

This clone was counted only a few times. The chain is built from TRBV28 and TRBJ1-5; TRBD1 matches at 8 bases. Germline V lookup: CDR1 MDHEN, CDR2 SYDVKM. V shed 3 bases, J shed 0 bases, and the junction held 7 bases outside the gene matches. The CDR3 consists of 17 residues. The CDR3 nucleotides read TGTGCCAGCAGTTTCCTTGGGACAGGTTATAGCAATCAGCCCCAGCATTTT. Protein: CASSFLGTGYSNQPQHF.

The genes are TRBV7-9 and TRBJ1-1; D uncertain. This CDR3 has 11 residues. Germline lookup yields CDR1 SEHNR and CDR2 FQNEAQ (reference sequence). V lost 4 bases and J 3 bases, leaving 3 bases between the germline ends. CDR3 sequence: CASSSDTEAFF. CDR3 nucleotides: TGTGCCAGCAGCTCCGACACTGAAGCTTTCTTT.

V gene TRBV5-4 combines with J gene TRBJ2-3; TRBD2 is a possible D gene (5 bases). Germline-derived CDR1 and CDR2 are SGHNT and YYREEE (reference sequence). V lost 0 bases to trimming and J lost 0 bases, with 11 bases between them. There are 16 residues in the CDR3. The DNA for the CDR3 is TGTGCCAGCAGCTTGGATAACACGGGAAGCACAGATACGCAGTATTTT. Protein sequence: CASSLDNTGSTDTQYF.

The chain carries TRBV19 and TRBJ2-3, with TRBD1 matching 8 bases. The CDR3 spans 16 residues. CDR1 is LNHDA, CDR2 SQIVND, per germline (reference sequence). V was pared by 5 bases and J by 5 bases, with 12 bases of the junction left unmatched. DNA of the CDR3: TGTGCCAGTAGTCGGGCGTCAGGGGGCCTCGGAGATACGCAGTATTTT. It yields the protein CASSRASGGLGDTQYF.

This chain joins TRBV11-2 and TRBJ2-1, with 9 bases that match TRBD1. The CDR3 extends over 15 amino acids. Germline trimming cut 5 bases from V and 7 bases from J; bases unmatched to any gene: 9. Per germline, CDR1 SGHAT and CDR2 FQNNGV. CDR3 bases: TGTGCCAGCAGCGTTGACAGGGGGAAGGGGAATGAGCAGTTCTTC. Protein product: CASSVDRGKGNEQFF.

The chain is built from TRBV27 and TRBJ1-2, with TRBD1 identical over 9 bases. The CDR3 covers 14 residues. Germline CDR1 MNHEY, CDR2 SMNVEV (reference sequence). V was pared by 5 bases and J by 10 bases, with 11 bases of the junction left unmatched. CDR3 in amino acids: CASSANRDREFYTF. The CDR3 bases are TGTGCCAGCAGTGCTAACCGGGACAGGGAATTCTACACCTTC.

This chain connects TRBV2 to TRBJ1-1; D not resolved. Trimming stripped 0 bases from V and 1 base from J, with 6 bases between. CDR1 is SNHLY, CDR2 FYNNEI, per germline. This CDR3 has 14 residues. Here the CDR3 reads CASSEAGRNTEAFF. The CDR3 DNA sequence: TGTGCCAGCAGTGAAGCAGGGAGGAACACTGAAGCTTTCTTT.

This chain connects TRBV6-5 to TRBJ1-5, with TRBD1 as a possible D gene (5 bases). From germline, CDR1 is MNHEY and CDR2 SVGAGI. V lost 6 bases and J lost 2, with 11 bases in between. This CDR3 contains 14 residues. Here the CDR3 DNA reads TGTGCCAGCAGCCTCAGGGTGGGCAATCAGCCCCAGCATTTT. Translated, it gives CASSLRVGNQPQHF.

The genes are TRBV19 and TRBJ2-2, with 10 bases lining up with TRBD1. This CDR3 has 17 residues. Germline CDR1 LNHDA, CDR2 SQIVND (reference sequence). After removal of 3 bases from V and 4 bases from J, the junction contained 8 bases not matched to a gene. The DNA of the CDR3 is TGTGCCAGTAGTATTGGGACAGGGGTGTTGGGCACCGGGGAGCTGTTTTTT. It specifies CASSIGTGVLGTGELFF.

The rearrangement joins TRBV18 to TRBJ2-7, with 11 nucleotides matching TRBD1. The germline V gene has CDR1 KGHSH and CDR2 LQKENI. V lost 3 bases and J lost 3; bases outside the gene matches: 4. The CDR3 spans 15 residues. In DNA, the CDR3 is TGTGCCAGCTCACCGGTCGGGACAGGGGGCTACGAGCAGTACTTC. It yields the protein CASSPVGTGGYEQYF.

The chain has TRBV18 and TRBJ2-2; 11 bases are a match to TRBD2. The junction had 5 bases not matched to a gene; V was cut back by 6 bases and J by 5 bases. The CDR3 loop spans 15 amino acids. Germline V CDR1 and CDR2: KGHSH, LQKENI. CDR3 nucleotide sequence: TGTGCCAGCTCTCCGGGACTAGCGGAAACCGGGGAGCTGTTTTTT. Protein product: CASSPGLAETGELFF.

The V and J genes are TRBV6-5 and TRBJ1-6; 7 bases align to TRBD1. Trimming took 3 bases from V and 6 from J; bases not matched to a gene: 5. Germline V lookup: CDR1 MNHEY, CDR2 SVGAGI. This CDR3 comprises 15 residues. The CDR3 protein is CASSYTGVRNSPLHF. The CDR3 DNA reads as TGTGCCAGCAGTTATACAGGGGTGCGTAATTCACCCCTCCACTTT.

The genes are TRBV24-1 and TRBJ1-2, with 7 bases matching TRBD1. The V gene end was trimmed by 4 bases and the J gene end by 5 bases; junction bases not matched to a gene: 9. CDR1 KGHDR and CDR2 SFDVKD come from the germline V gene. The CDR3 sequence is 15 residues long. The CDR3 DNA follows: TGTGCCACCAGTGACCGGGCCGGGACAGAGTATGGCTACACCTTC. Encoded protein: CATSDRAGTEYGYTF.

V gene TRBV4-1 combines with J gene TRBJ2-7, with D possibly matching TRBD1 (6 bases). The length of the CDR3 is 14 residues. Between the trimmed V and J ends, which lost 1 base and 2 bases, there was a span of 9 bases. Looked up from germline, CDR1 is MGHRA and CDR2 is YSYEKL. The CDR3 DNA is TGCGCCAGCAGCCAAGGGGGGCCCCCCTACGAGCAGTACTTC. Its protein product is CASSQGGPPYEQYF.

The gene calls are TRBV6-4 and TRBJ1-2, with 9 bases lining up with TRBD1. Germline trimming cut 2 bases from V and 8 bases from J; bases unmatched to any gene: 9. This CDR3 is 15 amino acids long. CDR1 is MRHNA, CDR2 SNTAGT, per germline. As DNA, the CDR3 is TGTGCCAGCAGTGACACATCCGGGACAGGGTTCGGCTACACCTTC. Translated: CASSDTSGTGFGYTF.

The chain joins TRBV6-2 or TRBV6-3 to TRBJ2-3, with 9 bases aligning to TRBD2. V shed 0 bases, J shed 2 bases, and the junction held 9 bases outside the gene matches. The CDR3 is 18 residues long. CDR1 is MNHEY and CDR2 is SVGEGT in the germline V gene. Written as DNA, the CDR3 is TGTGCCAGCAGTTACTCTACAGATAGCGGGGGCCCCACAGATACGCAGTATTTT. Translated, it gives CASSYSTDSGGPTDTQYF.

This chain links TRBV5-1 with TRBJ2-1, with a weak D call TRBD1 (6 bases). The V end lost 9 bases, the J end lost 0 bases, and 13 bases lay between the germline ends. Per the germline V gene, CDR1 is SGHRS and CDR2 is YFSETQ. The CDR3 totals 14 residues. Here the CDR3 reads CATAEGGSYNEQFF. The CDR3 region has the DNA TGCGCCACCGCGGAAGGGGGCTCCTACAATGAGCAGTTCTTC.

CDR3 bases: TGTGCCACCCTTCTCAGAGAGGGGGGCAATCAGCCCCAGCATTTT. As protein: CATLLREGGNQPQHF. This sequence joins TRBV28 and TRBJ1-5, with D possibly matching TRBD1 (6 bases). The CDR3 runs 15 residues. Germline CDR1 MDHEN, CDR2 SYDVKM. Trimming pared 10 bases from V and 2 bases from J, leaving 18 bases between.

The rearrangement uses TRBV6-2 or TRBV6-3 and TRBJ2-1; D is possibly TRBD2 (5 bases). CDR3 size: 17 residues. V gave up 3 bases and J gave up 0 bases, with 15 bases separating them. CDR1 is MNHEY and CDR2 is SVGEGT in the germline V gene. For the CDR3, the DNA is TGTGCCAGCAGTTATCCCCCCGGGATGAGCTCCTACAATGAGCAGTTCTTC. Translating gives CASSYPPGMSSYNEQFF.

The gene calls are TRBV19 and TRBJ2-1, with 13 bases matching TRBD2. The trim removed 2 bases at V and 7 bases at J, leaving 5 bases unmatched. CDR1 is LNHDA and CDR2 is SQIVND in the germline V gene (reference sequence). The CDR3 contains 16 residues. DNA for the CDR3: TGTGCCAGTAGTATACTCGGGACTAGCGGGGTGAATGAGCAGTTCTTC. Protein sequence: CASSILGTSGVNEQFF.

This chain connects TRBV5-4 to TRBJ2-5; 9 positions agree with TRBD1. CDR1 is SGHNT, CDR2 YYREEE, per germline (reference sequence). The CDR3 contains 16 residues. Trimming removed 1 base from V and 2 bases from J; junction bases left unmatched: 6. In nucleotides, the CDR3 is TGTGCCAGCAGCTTGTGGCGGACAGGGGAACAAGAGACCCAGTACTTC. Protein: CASSLWRTGEQETQYF.

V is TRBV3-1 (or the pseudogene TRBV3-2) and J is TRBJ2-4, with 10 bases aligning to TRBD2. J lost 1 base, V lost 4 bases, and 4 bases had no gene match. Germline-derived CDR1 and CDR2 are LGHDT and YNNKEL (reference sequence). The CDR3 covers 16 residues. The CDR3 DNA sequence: TGTGCCAGCAGCCCACGACTAGCGGGCGCCAAAAACATTCAGTACTTC. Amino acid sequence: CASSPRLAGAKNIQYF.

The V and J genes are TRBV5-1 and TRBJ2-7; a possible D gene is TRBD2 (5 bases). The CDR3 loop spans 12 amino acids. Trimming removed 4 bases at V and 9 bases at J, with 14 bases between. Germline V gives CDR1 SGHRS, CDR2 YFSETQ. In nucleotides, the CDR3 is TGCGCCAGCAGCGCCCCAGGAAGCGGGCAGTACTTC. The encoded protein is CASSAPGSGQYF.

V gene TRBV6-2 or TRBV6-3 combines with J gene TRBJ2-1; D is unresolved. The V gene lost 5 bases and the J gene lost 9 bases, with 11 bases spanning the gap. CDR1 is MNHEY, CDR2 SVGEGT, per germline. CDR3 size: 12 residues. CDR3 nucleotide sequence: TGTGCCAGCAGTCTTGAATTAGTTGAGCAGTTCTTC. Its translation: CASSLELVEQFF.